One TCR beta chain is described in this entry. The sample is drawn from a study of blood T cell repertoires in COVID-19. Across the study: Specimens from acute and convalescent COVID-19 originated in the United States, Italy and Spain.

Per the authors' pipeline: It was from reference gene primer amplification that nucleated cell counts were estimated. Using immunoSEQ multiplex PCR, the repertoire was profiled, and TCRdb retains in-frame clones only, with some absent. The V and J calls and the clone size are those of that table, but D and trimming were determined from the DNA. The sample contains over 90,000 clones, around 90% of which appear only once. Source material: peripheral blood. The TCR sequence derives from a man between 45 and 60 years old in a cohort sampled during active COVID-19.

CDR3 in amino acids: CASSLNPGRSNTGELFF. In nucleotides, the CDR3 is TGTGCCAGCAGCTTAAATCCAGGGCGATCCAACACCGGGGAGCTGTTTTTT. This chain links TRBV11-2 with TRBJ2-2, with a possible D match to TRBD1 (5 bases). The CDR3 extends over 17 amino acids. V was trimmed by 2 bases and J by 2 bases, leaving 15 bases between them. Germline lookup yields CDR1 SGHAT and CDR2 FQNNGV. Supplemented by reference TRBV11-2 and TRBJ2-2, the full variable domain reads EAGVAQSPRYKIIEKRQSVAFWCNPISGHATLYWYQQILGQGPKLLIQFQNNGVVDDSQLPKDRFSAERLKGVDSTLKIQPAKLEDSAVYLCASSLNPGRSNTGELFFGEGSRLTVL.